The subject of this entry is one T cell receptor (beta chain). What it binds is not known. These data belong to a study of T-cell reconstitution after alpha-beta-depleted transplantation in children. This sample's TCRbeta library carried unique molecular identifier barcodes. One entry per CDR3 protein, called by TCRdb with MiXCR from the PCR reads. Altogether around 800,000 distinct CDR3 sequences are present, 15% to 20% being singletons, with the ten largest covering approximately 5%. Study-wide points: Counts and diversity of T cells one year after transplant came mostly from newly produced T cells. About two months after transplant, alpha-beta T cells reportedly came from several hundred expanded graft clones. It was surviving recipient T cells and thymic progenitors that gave some patients high TCRbeta diversity at day 60.

Losses at the gene ends were 8 bases for V and 6 bases for J; bases not matched to a gene: 7. Germline V gene lookup returns CDR1 SQVTM and CDR2 ANQGSEA. This CDR3 is built from 12 residues. V gene TRBV29-1 combines with J gene TRBJ2-7; TRBD2 matches 10 bases. Sequences were derived from PBMCs, mostly from graft donor cells, sampled 360 days after TCRalphabeta/CD19-depleted stem cell transplant. This TCR was recovered from a male patient between 5 and 17 years old who had a stem cell transplant for acute lymphoblastic leukemia, so the T cells may come from the graft donor. The CDR3 coding sequence is TGCAGCACCGTAGCGGGAGGTGGCGAGCAGTACTTC. Protein product: CSTVAGGGEQYF.